A selection of T cell receptor beta chains follows, all from one sample in a study of CD8+ T cells in alopecia areata. Profiling relied on immunoSEQ multiplex PCR, and the TCRdb table lists in-frame clones only, not all of them. This sample has roughly 230,000 clones, with over 40% found just once. The input for sequencing was CD4+ T cells sorted from blood, taken between weeks 36 and 40, from a patient treated with tofacitinib. Every receptor here comes from a human donor with alopecia areata. CDR3s include the opening cysteine and the closing phenylalanine or tryptophan. A D gene is named only where the DNA matches it firmly. Some rows mark clone size as missing; the rest say once, few, many or name a class of expanded clone.

cdr3_nt cdr3_aa clone_size cdr3_length v_call d_call j_call
TGTGCCAGCAGTGACCCGGGGAGTGCGGAGACCCAGTACTTC CASSDPGSAETQYF once 14 TRBV2 - TRBJ2-5
TGTGCCAGCAGTTTAACGGGACAGCGGCGACTTAATGAGCAGTTCTTC CASSLTGQRRLNEQFF once 16 TRBV27 TRBD1 TRBJ2-1
TGTGCCAGCAGTTTATGGGATACGGGCGAGCAGTACTTC CASSLWDTGEQYF - 13 TRBV27 - TRBJ2-7
TGCAGCGTGGGGAGGTCTCAGGGCACCGGGGAGCTGTTTTTT CSVGRSQGTGELFF - 14 TRBV29-1 - TRBJ2-2
TGCGCCAGCAGCCTCATTTCAGATACGCAGTATTTT CASSLISDTQYF - 12 TRBV4-3 - TRBJ2-3
TGTGCCACTTCGGGACTCAGCTCCTACGAGCAGTACTTC CATSGLSSYEQYF few 13 TRBV19 - TRBJ2-7
TGTGCCAGCAGCAACGACAGGTCGAACACTGAAGCTTTCTTT CASSNDRSNTEAFF - 14 TRBV5-4 - TRBJ1-1
TGCAGCGTTGAATATGGATCGCAGGGGGCCAACGTCCTGACTTTC CSVEYGSQGANVLTF few 15 TRBV29-1 - TRBJ2-6
TGTGCCAGCAGCTTAGGGGGACTGATCTACGAGCAGTACTTC CASSLGGLIYEQYF - 14 TRBV7-2 - TRBJ2-7
TGTGCCAGCAGCCCCAGAGGGCTAGCGGGACCTCGCCAAGGGGGATTTTACTTC CASSPRGLAGPRQGGFYF - 18 TRBV7-2 TRBD2 TRBJ2-5
TGTGCCAGCAGCTCGACTGGACGGCAGGGCCACGAGCAGTACTTC CASSSTGRQGHEQYF - 15 TRBV7-2 - TRBJ2-7
TGTGCCTGGTCCCAGGGTCGAACCTACGAGCAGTACTTC CAWSQGRTYEQYF once 13 TRBV30 - TRBJ2-7
TGTGCCAGCAGACACTCCGGGAGGGGAGACACTGAAGCTTTCTTT CASRHSGRGDTEAFF few 15 TRBV6-6 - TRBJ1-1
TGTGCCAGCAGCTTAGTCCCTTCGAGCTCCTACGAGCAGTACTTC CASSLVPSSSYEQYF - 15 TRBV7-2 - TRBJ2-7
TGTGCCTGGACCACCCCGGAAACCGGGGAGCTGTTTTTT CAWTTPETGELFF few 13 TRBV30 - TRBJ2-2
TGTGCCAGCAGCCCTGACGGTAGCTCTGGAAACACCATATATTTT CASSPDGSSGNTIYF - 15 TRBV7-2 - TRBJ1-3
TGTGCCAGCAGTGAAGGGTTCGGGGAGCTGTTTTTT CASSEGFGELFF - 12 TRBV25-1 - TRBJ2-2